The clone carrying this T cell receptor (beta chain) has ten or more counts. Antigen unknown. The sequenced template was RNA, covering the TCR beta CDR3 region. After a first-round RT-PCR with HTBI primers, a second-round multiplex PCR was run. MiXCR, applied by TCRdb to the multiplex PCR reads, yields one record per CDR3 protein. The data show 360,000 or so distinct CDR3 sequences, approximately 16% seen once. Presentation of ophthalmopathy in the donors involved moderate-to-severe activity, CAS ≥3, NOSPECS ≥4 and a duration under 3 months. These data belong to a study of Graves' ophthalmopathy and Graves' hyperthyroidism. About the research overall: Peripheral blood sampling preceded any treatment and occurred at initial diagnosis.

Study outcomes and limitations: The study's model predicted ophthalmopathy progression at 65% to 71% sensitivity and about 78% specificity. Using a 13-signature model, the authors split ophthalmopathy from stable hyperthyroidism, with 85% to 90% sensitivity and 81.08% specificity.

This receptor was obtained from a woman between 18 and 29 years old with Graves' ophthalmopathy. The sequenced material came from peripheral blood.

CDR3 amino acids: CASSPGTFGSNGELFF. CDR3 DNA: TGTGCCAGCAGCCCGGGGACTTTTGGGAGCAACGGGGAGCTGTTTTTT. The rearrangement joins TRBV6-2 or TRBV6-3 to TRBJ2-2; TRBD2 is a possible D gene (6 bases). Per the germline V gene, CDR1 is MNHEY and CDR2 is SVGEGT. The length of the CDR3 is 16 residues. Trimming took off 6 bases at V and 7 bases at J, with 21 bases between the two ends.